One and the same sample provided the 10 T cell receptor beta chains below, sequenced in a study of blood T cell repertoires in COVID-19. Assay used: immunoSEQ multiplex PCR; TCRdb lists only in-frame clones, some missing. The sample holds about 120,000 clones; 65% to 85% are singletons and the top ten take roughly 17%. The specimen sequenced was peripheral blood. These receptors came from a man aged 25-45 years with COVID-19, enrolled during active disease.

The chain recombines TRBV27 with TRBJ2-7; D possibly corresponds to TRBD1 (6 bases). The CDR3 is 14 residues long. The germline V gene has CDR1 MNHEY and CDR2 SMNVEV (reference sequence). The ends were cut back, 5 bases at V and 5 bases at J, with 16 bases in the middle. The CDR3, as DNA: TGTGCCAGCAGTCGCACACAGGGTAGTCACGAGCAGTACTTC. Residues: CASSRTQGSHEQYF.

V usage is TRBV6-2 or TRBV6-3 and J usage is TRBJ2-2, with 10 positions matching TRBD1. This CDR3 is 17 amino acids long. Looked up from germline, CDR1 is MNHEY and CDR2 is SVGEGT. J lost 0 bases, V lost 2 bases, and 3 bases had no gene match. The CDR3 DNA reads TGTGCCAGCAGTTACGGAGGACAGGGGGCGAACACCGGGGAGCTGTTTTTT. The encoded protein is CASSYGGQGANTGELFF.

The table lists this clone with a few counts. The gene calls are TRBV6-4 and TRBJ2-3; 10 bases are a match to TRBD1. Germline lookup yields CDR1 MRHNA and CDR2 SNTAGT. There are 14 residues in the CDR3. V shed 2 bases and J 4 bases; nucleotides not matched to a gene: 0. CDR3 region: CASSDGQGADTQYF. The CDR3 DNA reads as TGTGCCAGCAGTGACGGACAGGGGGCAGATACGCAGTATTTT.

V gene TRBV11-1 combines with J gene TRBJ2-7; 7 positions match TRBD2. Germline CDR1 and CDR2: SGHAT and FQDESV (reference sequence). There are 14 residues in the CDR3. After removal of 5 bases from V and 7 bases from J, the junction contained 11 bases not matched to a gene. This CDR3 reads CASSITSVEREQYF. The DNA for the CDR3 is TGTGCCAGCAGCATTACTAGCGTCGAGCGGGAGCAGTACTTC.

The chain is built from TRBV7-2 and TRBJ2-3; D might be TRBD2 (6 bases). The germline V gene encodes CDR1 SGHTA and CDR2 FQGNSA. Trimming pared 0 bases from V and 0 bases from J, leaving 10 bases between. The CDR3 loop spans 16 amino acids. As DNA, the CDR3 is TGTGCCAGCAGCTTAGCGGAGGCGGGGAGCACAGATACGCAGTATTTT. Its translation is CASSLAEAGSTDTQYF. The full variable domain, rest sourced from reference TRBV7-2 and TRBJ2-3, is GAGVSQSPSNKVTEKGKDVELRCDPISGHTALYWYRQSLGQGLEFLIYFQGNSAPDKSGLPSDRFSAERTGGSVSTLTIQRTQQEDSAVYLCASSLAEAGSTDTQYFGPGTRLTVL.

This chain links TRBV6-5 with TRBJ1-4, with 8 bases that match TRBD1. The CDR3 spans 13 residues. Trimming cost V 6 bases and J 5 bases; bases outside gene matches: 2. The V gene's germline CDR1 is MNHEY and CDR2 SVGAGI. In DNA, the CDR3 is TGTGCCAGCAGGGGGACAGGAAATGAAAAACTGTTTTTT. It yields the protein CASRGTGNEKLFF.

This rearrangement joins TRBV30 to TRBJ2-2; D possibly corresponds to TRBD1 (6 bases). The length of the CDR3 is 15 residues. Germline lookup yields CDR1 GTSNPN and CDR2 SVGIG (reference sequence). V gave up 5 bases and J gave up 6 bases, with 19 bases separating them. Here the CDR3 reads CAWEGQRHPPGELFF. The CDR3 DNA sequence: TGTGCCTGGGAAGGACAGAGGCACCCACCCGGGGAGCTGTTTTTT.

The genes are TRBV2 and TRBJ2-7; D may be TRBD2 (7 bases). Germline loops: CDR1 SNHLY, CDR2 FYNNEI. The CDR3 is made up of 14 amino acids. Trimming left V 3 bases short and J 3 bases short, with 12 bases between. The CDR3 region has the DNA TGTGCCAGCAGTGAGTCGGGGGGCGACTACGAGCAGTACTTC. Residues: CASSESGGDYEQYF.

This clone was observed a single time. The rearrangement links TRBV6-1 to TRBJ1-3; D remains unclear. CDR3 length: 16 amino acids. V gave up 3 bases and J gave up 1 base, with 13 bases separating them. Germline V CDR1 and CDR2: MNHNS, SASEGT. This CDR3 is CASSDFPIPSGNTIYF. For the CDR3, the DNA is TGTGCCAGCAGTGACTTCCCTATCCCTTCTGGAAACACCATATATTTT.

The chain uses TRBV3-1 (or the pseudogene TRBV3-2) and TRBJ1-3; 8 nucleotides line up with TRBD1. Trimming cost V 4 bases and J 2 bases; bases outside gene matches: 4. CDR1 and CDR2 (germline): LGHDT, YNNKEL (reference sequence). The CDR3 runs to 15 residues. CDR3 loop: CASSRTGGAGNTIYF. CDR3 in DNA: TGTGCCAGCAGCCGAACAGGGGGAGCTGGAAACACCATATATTTT.